A selection of T cell receptor beta chains follows, all from one sample in a study of shared clonotypes between healthy human individuals. Sequencing used immunoSEQ multiplex PCR; TCRdb keeps in-frame clones, though not all of them. Among millions of clones listed, just over 90% were seen once. Material for sequencing was naive CD4+ T cells sorted from blood. The origin of the receptors is a man aged 18 to 30 in good health. Each CDR3 is given with its conserved first and last residue. D genes are given only for firm matches. Expanded clones get a size class; other rows say once, few or many, or leave the size out.

clone_size: -
j_call: TRBJ1-4
v_call: TRBV19
d_call: TRBD1
cdr3_nt: TGTGCCAGTAGGGGGACAGCGACCGCAACTAATGAAAAACTGTTTTTT
cdr3_aa: CASRGTATATNEKLFF

clone_size: -
j_call: TRBJ1-1
v_call: TRBV6-5
d_call: -
cdr3_nt: TGTGCCAGCAACCTGGTTGGGGGTGAAGCTTTCTTT
cdr3_aa: CASNLVGGEAFF

clone_size: -
j_call: TRBJ2-5
v_call: TRBV5-4
d_call: TRBD2
cdr3_nt: TGTGCCAGCAGCTTGGCCGGGCGGGGGGCCTGGGAGACCCAGTACTTC
cdr3_aa: CASSLAGRGAWETQYF

clone_size: -
j_call: TRBJ1-6
v_call: TRBV9
d_call: -
cdr3_nt: TGTGCCAGCAGCGTAGGCCCAAATTCACCCCTCCACTTT
cdr3_aa: CASSVGPNSPLHF

clone_size: once
j_call: TRBJ2-1
v_call: TRBV4-2
d_call: -
cdr3_nt: TGTGCCAGCAGCCAAGTATCCGGGCTTGAGCAGTTCTTC
cdr3_aa: CASSQVSGLEQFF

clone_size: -
j_call: TRBJ1-6
v_call: TRBV5-4
d_call: -
cdr3_nt: TGTGCCAGCAGCGCGGAGGCCGGCCGTCCACCCCTCCACTTT
cdr3_aa: CASSAEAGRPPLHF

clone_size: -
j_call: TRBJ2-2
v_call: TRBV10-3
d_call: TRBD2
cdr3_nt: TGTGCCATCAGGGGGGGACTAGCGAACACCGGGGAGCTGTTTTTT
cdr3_aa: CAIRGGLANTGELFF

clone_size: -
j_call: TRBJ2-2
v_call: TRBV29-1
d_call: TRBD2
cdr3_nt: TGCAGCGTAGCTAGCGGGAGTGATCCCGGGGAGCTGTTTTTT
cdr3_aa: CSVASGSDPGELFF

clone_size: -
j_call: TRBJ2-3
v_call: TRBV7-6
d_call: TRBD2
cdr3_nt: TGTGCCAGCAGCTTATCCGGACTAGTTGGAGATACGCAGTATTTT
cdr3_aa: CASSLSGLVGDTQYF

clone_size: -
j_call: TRBJ1-6
v_call: TRBV7-9
d_call: -
cdr3_nt: TGTGCCAGCAGCTTAGATCCGGATTCACCCCTCCACTTT
cdr3_aa: CASSLDPDSPLHF

clone_size: -
j_call: TRBJ1-4
v_call: TRBV5-1
d_call: -
cdr3_nt: TGCGCCAGCGGTGAGGCCGGGAATGAAAAACTGTTTTTT
cdr3_aa: CASGEAGNEKLFF

clone_size: -
j_call: TRBJ1-2
v_call: TRBV9
d_call: -
cdr3_nt: TGTGCCAGCAGCGTAGTGGGGTCTAACTATGGCTACACCTTC
cdr3_aa: CASSVVGSNYGYTF

clone_size: -
j_call: TRBJ2-3
v_call: TRBV7-2
d_call: TRBD2
cdr3_nt: TGTGCCAGCAGCGTTTTGGCGGGGGGGATCACAGATACGCAGTATTTT
cdr3_aa: CASSVLAGGITDTQYF

clone_size: once
j_call: TRBJ2-1
v_call: TRBV11-2
d_call: -
cdr3_nt: TGTGCCAGCAGGGGGGGCTCGGAGAATGAGCAGTTCTTC
cdr3_aa: CASRGGSENEQFF

clone_size: -
j_call: TRBJ2-5
v_call: TRBV12-5
d_call: -
cdr3_nt: TGTGCTAGTAGTTCGGACCGAGGGGAGACCCAGTACTTC
cdr3_aa: CASSSDRGETQYF

clone_size: -
j_call: TRBJ1-4
v_call: TRBV15
d_call: -
cdr3_nt: TGTGCCACCAGCAGAGACCCTAGTCTTCAAATCGGCCCCCGGGGGGAAAAACTGTTTTTT
cdr3_aa: CATSRDPSLQIGPRGEKLFF

clone_size: -
j_call: TRBJ2-3
v_call: TRBV25-1
d_call: TRBD1
cdr3_nt: TGTGCCAGCCGTGGACAGGTCACAGATACGCAGTATTTT
cdr3_aa: CASRGQVTDTQYF

clone_size: -
j_call: TRBJ1-5
v_call: TRBV19
d_call: -
cdr3_nt: TGTGCCAGTAGTATAGGCTTCCTCAATCAGCCCCAGCATTTT
cdr3_aa: CASSIGFLNQPQHF

clone_size: -
j_call: TRBJ1-5
v_call: TRBV27
d_call: -
cdr3_nt: TGTGCCAGCAGTTTATCGAGGGCTTCTAATCAGCCCCAGCATTTT
cdr3_aa: CASSLSRASNQPQHF

clone_size: -
j_call: TRBJ2-1
v_call: TRBV10-3
d_call: -
cdr3_nt: TGTGCCATCAGTCTAGCCGATGAGCAGTTCTTC
cdr3_aa: CAISLADEQFF

clone_size: -
j_call: TRBJ2-1
v_call: TRBV10-2
d_call: -
cdr3_nt: TGCGCCAGCAGTGTAATAGCGGAGCCCTACAATGAGCAGTTCTTC
cdr3_aa: CASSVIAEPYNEQFF

clone_size: -
j_call: TRBJ1-3
v_call: TRBV10-3
d_call: -
cdr3_nt: TGTGCCATCAGCCTTACGGGGTCAGGCTCTGGAAACACCATATATTTT
cdr3_aa: CAISLTGSGSGNTIYF

clone_size: -
j_call: TRBJ1-2
v_call: TRBV6-1
d_call: TRBD1
cdr3_nt: TGTGCCAGCAGTGTCGACAGGGCGGGAGATGGCTACACCTTC
cdr3_aa: CASSVDRAGDGYTF

clone_size: once
j_call: TRBJ1-3
v_call: TRBV30
d_call: -
cdr3_nt: TGTGCCTGGAGTCCAGACAGCTCTGGAAACACCATATATTTT
cdr3_aa: CAWSPDSSGNTIYF

clone_size: -
j_call: TRBJ2-7
v_call: TRBV5-5
d_call: -
cdr3_nt: TGTGCCAGCAGCTACGGACGCCAGGGCAACTACGAGCAGTACTTC
cdr3_aa: CASSYGRQGNYEQYF

clone_size: -
j_call: TRBJ1-5
v_call: TRBV15
d_call: -
cdr3_nt: TGTGCCACCAGCGGGTCCAATAGCAATCAGCCCCAGCATTTT
cdr3_aa: CATSGSNSNQPQHF

clone_size: -
j_call: TRBJ2-1
v_call: TRBV9
d_call: -
cdr3_nt: TGTGCCAGCAGCGTAGATGGGGGGTGGGACAATGAGCAGTTCTTC
cdr3_aa: CASSVDGGWDNEQFF

clone_size: -
j_call: TRBJ1-4
v_call: TRBV18
d_call: -
cdr3_nt: TGTGCCAGCTCACCCCGGGGAGGAGACCTACCAACTAATGAAAAACTGTTTTTT
cdr3_aa: CASSPRGGDLPTNEKLFF

clone_size: -
j_call: TRBJ2-1
v_call: TRBV19
d_call: TRBD2
cdr3_nt: TGTGCCAGTAGTGATGAGGGACTAGCGGGCGAGCAGTTCTTC
cdr3_aa: CASSDEGLAGEQFF

clone_size: once
j_call: TRBJ2-7
v_call: TRBV28
d_call: TRBD1
cdr3_nt: TGTGCCAGCCGACAGGGATCCTACGAGCAGTACTTC
cdr3_aa: CASRQGSYEQYF

clone_size: -
j_call: TRBJ2-2
v_call: TRBV2
d_call: -
cdr3_nt: TGTGCCAGCGTTTCCCACCCCGGTGGCACCGGGGAGCTGTTTTTT
cdr3_aa: CASVSHPGGTGELFF

clone_size: -
j_call: TRBJ1-5
v_call: TRBV6-5
d_call: TRBD1
cdr3_nt: TGTGCCAGCAGTTCGCGGACAGGGGGGTTCAATCAGCCCCAGCATTTT
cdr3_aa: CASSSRTGGFNQPQHF

clone_size: -
j_call: TRBJ1-5
v_call: TRBV19
d_call: TRBD1
cdr3_nt: TGTGCCGGCGGCGGACAGGGTCTGAGCAATCAGCCCCAGCATTTT
cdr3_aa: CAGGGQGLSNQPQHF

clone_size: -
j_call: TRBJ2-2
v_call: TRBV7-8
d_call: TRBD2
cdr3_nt: TGTGCCAGCAGCTTAGCGCCCGGGGGGGGTAACACCGGGGAGCTGTTTTTT
cdr3_aa: CASSLAPGGGNTGELFF

clone_size: -
j_call: TRBJ2-1
v_call: TRBV7-6
d_call: -
cdr3_nt: TGTGCCAGCAGCGTGAGGGGCGAGGGAGGCCATGAGCAGTTCTTC
cdr3_aa: CASSVRGEGGHEQFF

clone_size: -
j_call: TRBJ2-7
v_call: TRBV18
d_call: TRBD2
cdr3_nt: TGTGCCAGCTCACCATACAGCGGGAGGGCGTACGAGCAGTACTTC
cdr3_aa: CASSPYSGRAYEQYF

clone_size: -
j_call: TRBJ1-1
v_call: TRBV4-1
d_call: -
cdr3_nt: TGCGCCAGCAGCCCCCATGACAGGAGGAACACTGAAGCTTTCTTT
cdr3_aa: CASSPHDRRNTEAFF

clone_size: -
j_call: TRBJ2-7
v_call: TRBV5-6
d_call: TRBD2
cdr3_nt: TGTGCCAGCAGTTATGGACTAGCGGGGTACTCCTACGAGCAGTACTTC
cdr3_aa: CASSYGLAGYSYEQYF

clone_size: -
j_call: TRBJ2-2
v_call: TRBV7-9
d_call: -
cdr3_nt: TGTGCCAGCAGCTCAGACTTTTTGGCGAACACCGGGGAGCTGTTTTTT
cdr3_aa: CASSSDFLANTGELFF

clone_size: -
j_call: TRBJ1-2
v_call: TRBV7-6
d_call: -
cdr3_nt: TGTGCCAGCAGCGTCGGGGAGAACTATGGCTACACCTTC
cdr3_aa: CASSVGENYGYTF